Listed below are T cell receptor beta chains from one sample, sequenced in a study of cytomegalovirus exposure and HLA in healthy donors. Here immunoSEQ multiplex PCR was the method, and the copy in TCRdb shows in-frame clones only, minus some. The table records some 130,000 clones, over 70% of them present only once. The sequenced sample consisted of PBMCs. All receptors come from a man in his forties in good health and CMV-seronegative. Both conserved end residues are part of each CDR3. Each record gives: clone size, D gene, J gene, V gene, CDR3 protein, CDR3 DNA. A D gene is named only where the DNA matches it firmly. For some rows the clone size is stated as once, few or many, or as a class when expanded; others skip it.

clone size: -
D gene: TRBD1
J gene: TRBJ1-2
V gene: TRBV6-5
CDR3 protein: CASSADRGATYGYTF
CDR3 DNA: TGTGCCAGCAGTGCGGACAGGGGTGCAACCTATGGCTACACCTTC

clone size: -
D gene: TRBD1
J gene: TRBJ1-5
V gene: TRBV19
CDR3 protein: CASSTGQVFSNQPQHF
CDR3 DNA: TGTGCCAGTAGTACAGGACAGGTCTTCTCCAATCAGCCCCAGCATTTT

clone size: -
D gene: TRBD1
J gene: TRBJ1-5
V gene: TRBV6-1
CDR3 protein: CASSGSGQGNQPQHF
CDR3 DNA: TGTGCCAGCAGTGGATCGGGACAGGGAAATCAGCCCCAGCATTTT

clone size: -
D gene: TRBD1
J gene: TRBJ1-4
V gene: TRBV25-1
CDR3 protein: CASSAYRQGGGEKLFF
CDR3 DNA: TGTGCCAGCAGTGCCTACCGACAGGGGGGAGGTGAAAAACTGTTTTTT

clone size: -
D gene: TRBD2
J gene: TRBJ2-2
V gene: TRBV5-1
CDR3 protein: CASVAGGDTGELFF
CDR3 DNA: TGCGCCAGCGTGGCGGGGGGAGACACCGGGGAGCTGTTTTTT

clone size: -
D gene: TRBD2
J gene: TRBJ2-7
V gene: TRBV18
CDR3 protein: CASSPRGRLAGFYEQYF
CDR3 DNA: TGTGCCAGCTCACCACGCGGGAGACTAGCGGGATTTTACGAGCAGTACTTC

clone size: -
D gene: TRBD1
J gene: TRBJ1-6
V gene: TRBV30
CDR3 protein: CAWSGDRGLYNSPLHF
CDR3 DNA: TGTGCCTGGAGTGGGGACAGGGGATTATATAATTCACCCCTCCACTTT

clone size: -
D gene: TRBD1
J gene: TRBJ1-4
V gene: TRBV19
CDR3 protein: CASSIGEQGIEKLFF
CDR3 DNA: TGTGCCAGTAGTATCGGAGAACAGGGGATTGAAAAACTGTTTTTT

clone size: few
D gene: TRBD1
J gene: TRBJ1-1
V gene: TRBV4-3
CDR3 protein: CASSQTGVTEAFF
CDR3 DNA: TGCGCCAGCAGCCAAACAGGGGTTACTGAAGCTTTCTTT

clone size: few
D gene: -
J gene: TRBJ1-5
V gene: TRBV28
CDR3 protein: CASQTDSNQPQHF
CDR3 DNA: TGTGCCAGCCAAACAGATAGCAATCAGCCCCAGCATTTT

clone size: -
D gene: -
J gene: TRBJ1-6
V gene: TRBV27
CDR3 protein: CASSLSWGGRSYNSPLHF
CDR3 DNA: TGTGCCAGCAGTTTATCGTGGGGGGGACGATCCTATAATTCACCCCTCCACTTT

clone size: -
D gene: -
J gene: TRBJ2-7
V gene: TRBV11-2
CDR3 protein: CASSLAGDPSHEQYF
CDR3 DNA: TGTGCCAGCAGCTTAGCAGGGGACCCCTCCCACGAGCAGTACTTC

clone size: once
D gene: -
J gene: TRBJ1-2
V gene: TRBV5-6
CDR3 protein: CASSEREAGYTF
CDR3 DNA: TGTGCCAGCAGCGAGCGGGAGGCGGGCTACACCTTC

clone size: -
D gene: -
J gene: TRBJ2-5
V gene: TRBV6-6
CDR3 protein: CASSYSMSGQETQYF
CDR3 DNA: TGTGCCAGCAGTTACTCGATGTCGGGTCAAGAGACCCAGTACTTC

clone size: once
D gene: TRBD1
J gene: TRBJ1-2
V gene: TRBV7-9
CDR3 protein: CASSLGQGHGYTF
CDR3 DNA: TGTGCCAGCAGCCTAGGACAGGGACATGGCTACACCTTC

clone size: -
D gene: TRBD2
J gene: TRBJ2-5
V gene: TRBV10-3
CDR3 protein: CAISESLGTSGSQYF
CDR3 DNA: TGTGCCATCAGTGAGTCCTTGGGGACTAGCGGGAGTCAGTACTTC

clone size: few
D gene: -
J gene: TRBJ1-4
V gene: TRBV2
CDR3 protein: CASIWEPTNEKLFF
CDR3 DNA: TGTGCCAGCATCTGGGAGCCGACTAATGAAAAACTGTTTTTT

clone size: -
D gene: TRBD2
J gene: TRBJ2-1
V gene: TRBV7-8
CDR3 protein: CASSFPRGGGRAPNEQFF
CDR3 DNA: TGTGCCAGCAGCTTTCCCCGTGGCGGCGGGAGGGCCCCCAATGAGCAGTTCTTC

clone size: -
D gene: -
J gene: TRBJ2-3
V gene: TRBV7-2
CDR3 protein: CASSLGGFRTQYF
CDR3 DNA: TGTGCCAGCAGCTTAGGAGGATTCCGTACGCAGTATTTT

clone size: -
D gene: TRBD1
J gene: TRBJ2-3
V gene: TRBV30
CDR3 protein: CAWRRQGTGAQYF
CDR3 DNA: TGTGCCTGGAGGCGACAGGGGACGGGAGCGCAGTATTTT

clone size: -
D gene: -
J gene: TRBJ1-3
V gene: TRBV10-3
CDR3 protein: CAISGEGGGGNTIYF
CDR3 DNA: TGTGCCATCAGTGGGGAGGGTGGCGGTGGAAACACCATATATTTT

clone size: -
D gene: TRBD2
J gene: TRBJ2-2
V gene: TRBV19
CDR3 protein: CASSIVAGAPGELFF
CDR3 DNA: TGTGCCAGTAGTATAGTAGCGGGAGCCCCCGGGGAGCTGTTTTTT

clone size: -
D gene: -
J gene: TRBJ2-7
V gene: TRBV6-6
CDR3 protein: CASLQGQRYEQYF
CDR3 DNA: TGTGCCAGCCTCCAGGGTCAGCGCTACGAGCAGTACTTC

clone size: -
D gene: -
J gene: TRBJ2-7
V gene: TRBV19
CDR3 protein: CASSEGGTYEQYF
CDR3 DNA: TGTGCCAGTAGTGAGGGGGGGACCTACGAGCAGTACTTC